This T cell receptor beta chain was documented in a study of shared clonotypes between healthy human individuals. Study-level findings and limits: Only blood underwent sampling, and tissue repertoires likely differ.

The authors ran the assay at deep level. Profiled with immunoSEQ multiplex PCR; TCRdb holds only in-frame clones, not every one. The table records around 500,000 clones, 76% of them present only once. To note about this clone: Antigen unknown.

J was trimmed by 7 bases and V by 4 bases; bases with no gene match: 15. The CDR3 contains 19 residues. Germline values: CDR1 SGHDT, CDR2 YYEEEE. Sample: PBMCs. The sequence was obtained from a woman in her thirties or forties in good health. Some clones in this sample may be carry-over from other donors' samples. The chain couples TRBV5-6 to TRBJ2-1; 15 bases fit TRBD2. The CDR3 is CASSPLGLAGGPGGNEQFF. DNA for the CDR3: TGTGCCAGCAGCCCACTAGGACTAGCGGGAGGGCCCGGGGGGAATGAGCAGTTCTTC.